This T cell receptor (beta chain) was retrieved from a study of blood T cell repertoires in COVID-19. The overall study: Italy, Spain and the United States were the sources of the convalescent and acute COVID-19 samples. From T cells, B-cell-depleted T cells, or PBMCs came the material, which was cDNA or gDNA.

Per the study methods: Reference gene primer amplification in the assay estimated nucleated cell counts. Repertoires were generated with immunoSEQ multiplex PCR, while TCRdb's copy carries only in-frame clones and drops some. V and J calls and clone size are those listed in that table; D and trimming were worked out from the DNA. In the table there are roughly 150,000 clones, around 80% of which are singletons. V was trimmed by 1 base and J by 6 bases, leaving 16 bases between them. The CDR3 consists of 15 residues. CDR1 SGHDN and CDR2 FVKESK come from the germline V gene. The TCR sequence derives from a woman in her forties or fifties with acute or convalescent COVID-19. The genes are TRBV14 and TRBJ2-7, with D hard to call. The source material was peripheral blood. The CDR3 DNA reads as TGTGCCAGCAGCCAAGTATCCGCCGGAGTCGGCGAGCAGTACTTC. Translating gives CASSQVSAGVGEQYF. The whole variable domain, remainder taken from reference TRBV14 and TRBJ2-7, is EAGVTQFPSHSVIEKGQTVTLRCDPISGHDNLYWYRRVMGKEIKFLLHFVKESKQDESGMPNNRFLAERTGGTYSTLKVQPAELEDSGVYFCASSQVSAGVGEQYFGPGTRLTVT.